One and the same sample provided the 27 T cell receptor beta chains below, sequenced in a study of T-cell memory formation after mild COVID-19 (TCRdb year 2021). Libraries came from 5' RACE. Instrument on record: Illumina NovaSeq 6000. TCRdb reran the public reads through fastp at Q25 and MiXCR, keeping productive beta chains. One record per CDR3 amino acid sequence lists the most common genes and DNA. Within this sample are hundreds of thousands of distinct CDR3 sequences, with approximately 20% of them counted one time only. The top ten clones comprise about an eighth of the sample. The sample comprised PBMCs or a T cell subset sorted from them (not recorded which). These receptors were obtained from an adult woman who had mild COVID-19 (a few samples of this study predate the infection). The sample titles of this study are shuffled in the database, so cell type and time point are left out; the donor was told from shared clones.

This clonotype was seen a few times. The CDR3 region is CASSSGGQGYGEQYF. The CDR3 bases are TGTGCCAGCAGCTCTGGCGGACAGGGGTATGGCGAGCAGTACTTC. The chain recombines TRBV7-2 with TRBJ2-7; TRBD1 agrees at 9 bases. Germline V gene data show CDR1 as SGHTA and CDR2 as FQGNSA. The trim removed 4 bases at V and 6 bases at J, leaving 10 bases unmatched. This CDR3 has 15 residues. Complete variable domain (other parts from reference TRBV7-2 and TRBJ2-7): GAGVSQSPSNKVTEKGKDVELRCDPISGHTALYWYRQSLGQGLEFLIYFQGNSAPDKSGLPSDRFSAERTGGSVSTLTIQRTQQEDSAVYLCASSSGGQGYGEQYFGPGTRLTVT.

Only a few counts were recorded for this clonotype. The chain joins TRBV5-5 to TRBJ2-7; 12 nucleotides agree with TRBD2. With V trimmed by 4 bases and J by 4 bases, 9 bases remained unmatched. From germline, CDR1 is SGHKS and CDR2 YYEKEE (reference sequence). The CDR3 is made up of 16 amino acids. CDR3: CASSHGGGLAGYEQYF. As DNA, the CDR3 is TGTGCCAGCAGCCACGGTGGAGGACTAGCGGGATACGAGCAGTACTTC.

CDR3 region: CASSEGPTANTEAFF. The CDR3 DNA sequence: TGTGCCAGCAGTGAAGGACCAACGGCCAACACTGAAGCTTTCTTT. V and J are TRBV6-1 and TRBJ1-1; D remains unclear. With 1 base removed from V and 2 bases from J, the gap between germline ends came to 11 bases. Germline CDR1 reads MNHNS; CDR2 reads SASEGT. The CDR3 extends over 15 amino acids.

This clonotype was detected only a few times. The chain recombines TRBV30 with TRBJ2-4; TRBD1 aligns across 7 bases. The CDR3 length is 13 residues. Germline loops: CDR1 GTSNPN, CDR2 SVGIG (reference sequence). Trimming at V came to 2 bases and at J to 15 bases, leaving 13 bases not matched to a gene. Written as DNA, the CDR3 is TGTGCCTGGAGTCCTCAACAGGGGTGGTCATGGTACTTC. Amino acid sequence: CAWSPQQGWSWYF.

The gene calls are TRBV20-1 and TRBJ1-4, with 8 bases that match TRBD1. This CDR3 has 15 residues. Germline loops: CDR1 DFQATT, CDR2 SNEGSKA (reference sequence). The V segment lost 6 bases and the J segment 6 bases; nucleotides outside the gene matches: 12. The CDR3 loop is CSANWATGGHEKLFF. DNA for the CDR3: TGCAGTGCCAATTGGGCTACAGGGGGACATGAAAAACTGTTTTTT.

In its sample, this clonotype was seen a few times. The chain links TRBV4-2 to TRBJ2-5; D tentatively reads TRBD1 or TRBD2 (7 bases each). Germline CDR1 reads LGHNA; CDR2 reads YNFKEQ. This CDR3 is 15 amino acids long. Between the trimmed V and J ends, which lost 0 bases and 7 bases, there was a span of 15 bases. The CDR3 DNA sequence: TGTGCCAGCAGCCAAGAAGACAGGGAGGGTGCGACCCAGTACTTC. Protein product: CASSQEDREGATQYF.

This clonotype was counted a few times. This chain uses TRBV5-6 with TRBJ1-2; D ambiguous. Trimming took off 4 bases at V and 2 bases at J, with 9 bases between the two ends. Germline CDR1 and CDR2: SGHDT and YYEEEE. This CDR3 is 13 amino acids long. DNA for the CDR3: TGTGCCAGCAGCGTTGGACGGAACTATGGCTACACCTTC. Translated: CASSVGRNYGYTF.

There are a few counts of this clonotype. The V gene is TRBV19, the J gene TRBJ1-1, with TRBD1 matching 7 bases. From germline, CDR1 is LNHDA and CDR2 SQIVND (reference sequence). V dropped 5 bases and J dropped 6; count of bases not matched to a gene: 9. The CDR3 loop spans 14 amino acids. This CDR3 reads CASSSSGTEPEAFF. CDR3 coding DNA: TGTGCCAGTAGTTCCTCCGGGACAGAGCCTGAAGCTTTCTTT.

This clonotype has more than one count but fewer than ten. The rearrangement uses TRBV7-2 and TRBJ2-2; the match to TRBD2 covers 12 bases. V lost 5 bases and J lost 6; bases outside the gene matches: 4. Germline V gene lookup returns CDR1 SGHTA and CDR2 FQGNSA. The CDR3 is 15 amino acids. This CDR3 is CASSKTSGSAGELFF. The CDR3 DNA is TGTGCCAGCAGCAAGACTAGCGGGAGCGCCGGGGAGCTGTTTTTT.

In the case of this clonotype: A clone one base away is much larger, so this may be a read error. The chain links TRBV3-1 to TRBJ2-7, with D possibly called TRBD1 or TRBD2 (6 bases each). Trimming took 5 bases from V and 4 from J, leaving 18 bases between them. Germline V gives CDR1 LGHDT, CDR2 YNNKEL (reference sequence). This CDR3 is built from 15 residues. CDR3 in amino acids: CASSFVLGGVYEQYF. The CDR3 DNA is TGTGCCAGCAGCTTCGTGCTGGGGGGCGTGTACGAGCAGTACTTC.

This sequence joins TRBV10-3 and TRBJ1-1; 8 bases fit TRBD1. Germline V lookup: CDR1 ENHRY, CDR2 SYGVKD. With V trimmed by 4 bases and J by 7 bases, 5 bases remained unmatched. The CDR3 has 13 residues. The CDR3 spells CAISAGGSVEAFF. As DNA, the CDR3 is TGTGCCATCAGTGCAGGGGGCTCTGTTGAAGCTTTCTTT.

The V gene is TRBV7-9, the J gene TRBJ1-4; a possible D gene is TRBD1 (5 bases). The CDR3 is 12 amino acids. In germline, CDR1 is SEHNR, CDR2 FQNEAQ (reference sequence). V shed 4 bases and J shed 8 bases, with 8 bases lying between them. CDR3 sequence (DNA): TGTGCCAGCAGCTCCCAGGGAGAAAAACTGTTTTTT. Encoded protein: CASSSQGEKLFF.

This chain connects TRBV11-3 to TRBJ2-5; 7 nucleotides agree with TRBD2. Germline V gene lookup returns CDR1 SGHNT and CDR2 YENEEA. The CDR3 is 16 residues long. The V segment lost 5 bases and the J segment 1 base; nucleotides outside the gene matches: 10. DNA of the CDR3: TGTGCCAGCAGCCCCCGGTCTAGCGGCCCCCAAGAGACCCAGTACTTC. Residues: CASSPRSSGPQETQYF.

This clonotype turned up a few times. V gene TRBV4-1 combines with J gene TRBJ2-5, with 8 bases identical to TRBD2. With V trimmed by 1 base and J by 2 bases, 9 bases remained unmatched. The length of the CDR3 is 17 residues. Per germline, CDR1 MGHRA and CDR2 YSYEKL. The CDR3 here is CASSQVTGGGSQETQYF. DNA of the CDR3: TGCGCCAGCAGCCAAGTAACGGGCGGGGGGTCTCAAGAGACCCAGTACTTC.

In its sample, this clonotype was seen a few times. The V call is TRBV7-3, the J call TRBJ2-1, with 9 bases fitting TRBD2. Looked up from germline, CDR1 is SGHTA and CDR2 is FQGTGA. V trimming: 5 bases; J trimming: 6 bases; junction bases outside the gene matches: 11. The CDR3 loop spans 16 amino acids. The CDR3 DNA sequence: TGTGCCAGCAGCCCTAGGCCCGGGACTAGCTTCAATGAGCAGTTCTTC. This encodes CASSPRPGTSFNEQFF. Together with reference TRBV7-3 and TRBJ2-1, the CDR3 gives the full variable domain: GAGVSQTPSNKVTEKGKYVELRCDPISGHTALYWYRQSLGQGPEFLIYFQGTGAADDSGLPNDRFFAVRPEGSVSTLKIQRTERGDSAVYLCASSPRPGTSFNEQFFGPGTRLTVL.

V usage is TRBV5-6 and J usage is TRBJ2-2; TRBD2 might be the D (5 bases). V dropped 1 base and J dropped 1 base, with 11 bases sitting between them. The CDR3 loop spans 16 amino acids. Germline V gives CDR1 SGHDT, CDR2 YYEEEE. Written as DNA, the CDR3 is TGTGCCAGCAGCTTGTTCCAGCGGCAGAACACCGGGGAGCTGTTTTTT. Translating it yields CASSLFQRQNTGELFF. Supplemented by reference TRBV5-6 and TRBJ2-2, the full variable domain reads DAGVTQSPTHLIKTRGQQVTLRCSPKSGHDTVSWYQQALGQGPQFIFQYYEEEERQRGNFPDRFSGHQFPNYSSELNVNALLLGDSALYLCASSLFQRQNTGELFFGEGSRLTVL.

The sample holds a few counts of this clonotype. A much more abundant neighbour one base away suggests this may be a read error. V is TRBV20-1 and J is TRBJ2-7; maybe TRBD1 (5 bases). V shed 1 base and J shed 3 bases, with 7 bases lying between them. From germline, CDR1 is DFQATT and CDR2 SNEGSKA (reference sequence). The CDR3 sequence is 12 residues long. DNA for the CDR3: TGCAGTGCTAGAGGCCAGGGCTACGAGCAGTACTTC. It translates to CSARGQGYEQYF.

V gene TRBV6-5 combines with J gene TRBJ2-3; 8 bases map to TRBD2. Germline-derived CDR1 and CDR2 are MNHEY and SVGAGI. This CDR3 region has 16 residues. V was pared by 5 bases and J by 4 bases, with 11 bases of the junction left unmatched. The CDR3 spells CASSQTRPGGPDTQYF. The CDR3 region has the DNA TGTGCCAGCAGTCAGACTCGCCCGGGAGGGCCAGATACGCAGTATTTT.

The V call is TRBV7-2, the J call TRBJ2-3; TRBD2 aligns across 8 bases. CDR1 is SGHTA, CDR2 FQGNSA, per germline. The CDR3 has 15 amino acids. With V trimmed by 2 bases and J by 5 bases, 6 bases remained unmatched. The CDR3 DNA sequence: TGTGCCAGCAGCTTATGGGGACTAGACGGAGATACGCAGTATTTT. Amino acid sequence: CASSLWGLDGDTQYF. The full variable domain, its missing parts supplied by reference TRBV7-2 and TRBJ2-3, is GAGVSQSPSNKVTEKGKDVELRCDPISGHTALYWYRQSLGQGLEFLIYFQGNSAPDKSGLPSDRFSAERTGGSVSTLTIQRTQQEDSAVYLCASSLWGLDGDTQYFGPGTRLTVL.

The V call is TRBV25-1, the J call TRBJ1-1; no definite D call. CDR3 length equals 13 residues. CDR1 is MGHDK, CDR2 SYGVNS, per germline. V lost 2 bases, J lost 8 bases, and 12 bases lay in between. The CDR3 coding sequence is TGTGCCAGCAGTGAACTAGGGCAAACAGAAGCTTTCTTT. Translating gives CASSELGQTEAFF.

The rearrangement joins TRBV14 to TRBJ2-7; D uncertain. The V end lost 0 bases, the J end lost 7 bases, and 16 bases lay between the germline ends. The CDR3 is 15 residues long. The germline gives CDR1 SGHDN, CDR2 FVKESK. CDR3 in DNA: TGTGCCAGCAGCCAAGATGACTTATGGATGCAAGAGCAGTACTTC. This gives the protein CASSQDDLWMQEQYF.

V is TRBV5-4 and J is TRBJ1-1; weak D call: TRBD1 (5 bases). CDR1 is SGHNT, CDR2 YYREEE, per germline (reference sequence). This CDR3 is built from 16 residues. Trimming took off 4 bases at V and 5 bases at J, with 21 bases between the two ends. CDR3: CASSPVGGGTGTEAFF. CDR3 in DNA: TGTGCCAGCAGCCCGGTAGGAGGAGGGACGGGGACTGAAGCTTTCTTT.

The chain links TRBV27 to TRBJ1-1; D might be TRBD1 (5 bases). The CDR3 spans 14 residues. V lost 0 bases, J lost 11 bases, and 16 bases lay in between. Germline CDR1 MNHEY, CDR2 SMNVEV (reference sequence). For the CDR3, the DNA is TGTGCCAGCAGTTTATCGGGCAGGGAGTTACGGGCTTTCTTT. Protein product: CASSLSGRELRAFF.

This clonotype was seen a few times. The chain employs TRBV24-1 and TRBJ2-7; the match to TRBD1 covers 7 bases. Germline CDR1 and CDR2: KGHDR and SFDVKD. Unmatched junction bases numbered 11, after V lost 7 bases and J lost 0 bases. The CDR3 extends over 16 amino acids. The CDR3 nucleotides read TGTGCCACCAGGGCCTACAGGGGTCCAAGCTCCTACGAGCAGTACTTC. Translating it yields CATRAYRGPSSYEQYF.

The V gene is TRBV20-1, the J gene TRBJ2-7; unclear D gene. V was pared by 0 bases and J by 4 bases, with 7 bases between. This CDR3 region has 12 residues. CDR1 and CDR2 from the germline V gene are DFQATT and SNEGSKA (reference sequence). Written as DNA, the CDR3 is TGCAGTGCTAGAGATTGGTCGTACGAGCAGTACTTC. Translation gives CSARDWSYEQYF.

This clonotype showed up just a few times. CDR3 nucleotide sequence: TGTGCCAGCAGTCGGGGGCAGTTAAACACCGGGGAGCTGTTTTTT. Translating gives CASSRGQLNTGELFF. V is TRBV28 and J is TRBJ2-2; D may match TRBD1 or TRBD2 (6 bases each). The V and J ends lost 5 bases and 2 bases respectively, with 12 bases between them. From germline, CDR1 is MDHEN and CDR2 SYDVKM. This CDR3 comprises 15 residues.

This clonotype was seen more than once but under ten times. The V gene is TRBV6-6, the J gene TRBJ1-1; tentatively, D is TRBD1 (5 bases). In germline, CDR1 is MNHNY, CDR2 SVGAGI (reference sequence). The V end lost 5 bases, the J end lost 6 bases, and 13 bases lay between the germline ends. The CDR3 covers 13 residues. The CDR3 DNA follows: TGTGCCAGCAGTATACCGGGGGACCCTGAAGCTTTCTTT. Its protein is CASSIPGDPEAFF.